A selection of T cell receptor beta chains follows, all from one sample in a study of blood T cell repertoires in COVID-19. TCRdb keeps only in-frame clones here, not all; method: immunoSEQ multiplex PCR. Here the sample spans about 160,000 clones, around 85% being singletons. The source material was peripheral blood. These receptors came from a man older than 75 with COVID-19, enrolled during active disease. Each CDR3 is given with its conserved first and last residue. The order of the fields is V gene, clone size, J gene, CDR3 protein. Clone size is shown for a subset of rows, as once, few, many or a class of expanded clone.

>TRBV27|.|TRBJ1-1
CASSPTMNTEAFF
>TRBV6-2/TRBV6-3|.|TRBJ1-2
CASSDTGTGVYGYTF
>TRBV5-1|.|TRBJ1-4
CASSPSPNSGHNEKLFF
>TRBV7-3|few|TRBJ1-6
CASSIGQGNSPLHF
>TRBV6-5|.|TRBJ1-6
CAIETGYNSPLHF
>TRBV20-1|.|TRBJ1-1
CSAPGTGKAFF
>TRBV29-1|.|TRBJ2-3
CSGLAGGASDTQYF
>TRBV11-2|.|TRBJ1-1
CASSSWTELYTEAFF
>TRBV18|.|TRBJ1-4
CASSPRNPRGEKLFF
>TRBV28|.|TRBJ2-7
CATRRGADYEQYF
>TRBV9|.|TRBJ2-1
CASSVGGLRVAYNEQFF
>TRBV4-3|.|TRBJ2-7
CASSQVQGEQYF
>TRBV12-3/TRBV12-4|.|TRBJ2-5
CASSDLAQETQYF
>TRBV6-5|.|TRBJ1-1
CAERDRGGTEAFF
>TRBV6-5|.|TRBJ1-2
CASKQGKAYGYTF
>TRBV28|.|TRBJ2-7
CASSSVRLAGGLSYEQYF
>TRBV7-2|few|TRBJ2-1
CASSSARYNEQFF